This entry is about one T cell receptor (beta chain). From germline, CDR1 is MNHEY and CDR2 SMNVEV (reference sequence). The CDR3 spans 14 residues. V shed 4 bases, J shed 7 bases, and the junction held 5 bases outside the gene matches. The data derive from a study of blood T cell repertoires in COVID-19. Study in general: Acute and convalescent COVID-19 samples came from the United States, Italy and Spain. PBMCs, B-cell-depleted T cells, or T cells provided the cDNA or gDNA that made up the material.

In the study's own analysis: Reference gene primers were amplified, and this amplification served to estimate nucleated cell counts. Profiled with immunoSEQ multiplex PCR; TCRdb holds only in-frame clones, not every one. V and J calls plus clone size are reproduced from that table; the DNA served to infer D and trimming. The data contain roughly 150,000 clones, more than 80% of them singletons. The V and J genes are TRBV27 and TRBJ2-2, with 8 bases that match TRBD2. The clonotype comes from a woman aged 40 to 50 with acute or convalescent COVID-19. Sequencing was performed on peripheral blood. For the CDR3, the DNA is TGTGCCAGCAGTTGGACTAGCTTTGGCGGGGAGCTGTTTTTT. As protein: CASSWTSFGGELFF.